The table lists the clone carrying this T cell receptor beta chain with many counts. The sample originates from a study of early T cells in non-severe SARS-CoV-2 infection. J gave up 3 bases and V 2 bases, and 6 bases lay outside the gene matches. The CDR3 is 16 amino acids. The germline CDR1 and CDR2 sequences are MGHRA and YSYEKL. TCRdb reprocessed the 5' RACE reads via MiXCR and lists one record per CDR3 protein. The sample lists 60,000 to 75,000 distinct CDR3 sequences; approximately 12% were seen once. The sequenced material came from whole blood. This TCR was recovered from an adult who was a healthcare worker with PCR-confirmed SARS-CoV-2 infection or an uninfected control (not recorded which). This sequence joins TRBV4-1 and TRBJ1-1, with 10 nucleotides matching TRBD1. The CDR3 region has the DNA TGCGCCAGCAGCCAAATGACAGGGGGCTTTGACACTGAAGCTTTCTTT. Protein sequence: CASSQMTGGFDTEAFF.